The 5 T cell receptor beta chains below were found in one sample sequenced in a study of T cell repertoires in cytomegalovirus infection. TCRdb re-called the reads with MiXCR, one entry per CDR3 protein. Among 650,000 to 900,000 distinct CDR3 sequences, under 35% were seen once, and the ten largest hold roughly 14%. Their antigen targets remain unknown. The input for sequencing was cultured CD8+ T cells from PBMCs, taken from culture after CMV antigen stimulation. All receptors come from a human donor in good health (CMV status not recorded). Some clones in this sample may be carry-over from other donors' samples.

V and J are TRBV15 and TRBJ2-2; maybe TRBD1 (6 bases). Germline V gene sequence: CDR1 LNHNV, CDR2 YYDKDF (reference sequence). The CDR3 runs to 15 residues. Trimming stripped 3 bases from V and 1 base from J, with 9 bases between. The CDR3 sequence is CATSSQTGNTGELFF. The CDR3, as DNA: TGTGCCACCAGCAGTCAGACAGGGAACACCGGGGAGCTGTTTTTT.

V is TRBV10-3 and J is TRBJ2-7, with 8 bases aligning to TRBD1. Germline V lookup: CDR1 ENHRY, CDR2 SYGVKD. The V gene end was trimmed by 7 bases and the J gene end by 5 bases; junction bases not matched to a gene: 13. CDR3 length equals 15 residues. The CDR3: CAITDTQGAGNEQYF. The CDR3 nucleotides read TGTGCCATCACTGACACGCAGGGGGCAGGGAACGAGCAGTACTTC.

This clonotype was seen a handful of times. This rearrangement joins TRBV20-1 to TRBJ2-1, with TRBD2 identical over 11 bases. The CDR3 consists of 16 residues. From germline, CDR1 is DFQATT and CDR2 SNEGSKA (reference sequence). With 5 bases clipped from V and 2 bases from J, the junction kept 8 bases outside the gene matches. The CDR3 spells CSADSGGEGTYNEQFF. In nucleotides, the CDR3 is TGCAGTGCTGATAGCGGGGGGGAGGGGACCTACAATGAGCAGTTCTTC.

This chain joins TRBV10-3 and TRBJ2-7; 9 bases align to TRBD2. This CDR3 has 17 residues. V gave up 8 bases and J gave up 0 bases; unmatched junction bases: 14. The germline V gene encodes CDR1 ENHRY and CDR2 SYGVKD. The CDR3 DNA follows: TGTGCCATCGGAAATGGGGTAGCGGGGGCCCACTCCTACGAGCAGTACTTC. Amino acids: CAIGNGVAGAHSYEQYF.

Many counts were recorded for this clonotype. The chain combines TRBV27 with TRBJ2-5, with D perhaps assigned TRBD1 or TRBD2 (5 bases each). Trimming left V 4 bases short and J 5 bases short, with 11 bases between. CDR3 size: 13 residues. CDR1 MNHEY and CDR2 SMNVEV come from the germline V gene (reference sequence). The CDR3 DNA reads TGTGCCAGCAGTTGGGGGTTGGGCGAGACCCAGTACTTC. Its protein product is CASSWGLGETQYF.